This is a list of T cell receptor beta chains from one sample in a study of early T cells in non-severe SARS-CoV-2 infection. MiXCR was run by TCRdb on the 5' RACE reads, yielding one entry per CDR3 protein. The table shows about 66,000 distinct CDR3 sequences, with approximately 8.3% occurring only once. The sample comprised whole blood. The origin of the receptors is an adult who was a healthcare worker with PCR-confirmed SARS-CoV-2 infection or an uninfected control (not recorded which). Both conserved end residues are part of each CDR3. The D gene is left open where the match is weak. For some rows the clone size is stated as once, few or many, or as a class when expanded; others skip it.

. | TRBJ2-3 | . | TRBV10-1 | CASSVGDPSTDTQYF | TGCGCCAGCAGTGTAGGCGATCCCAGCACAGATACGCAGTATTTT
TRBD1 | TRBJ2-5 | . | TRBV12-3/TRBV12-4 | CASSLLGGRETQYF | TGTGCCAGCAGTTTACTAGGGGGCAGGGAGACCCAGTACTTC
. | TRBJ1-1 | . | TRBV12-3/TRBV12-4 | CASSRRDGTEAFF | TGTGCCAGCAGTCGCAGGGACGGCACTGAAGCTTTCTTT
. | TRBJ2-3 | few | TRBV2 | CASSATESTDTQYF | TGTGCCAGCAGTGCGACAGAAAGCACAGATACGCAGTATTTT
TRBD2 | TRBJ2-5 | many | TRBV27 | CASSSITGRGRETQYF | TGTGCCAGCAGTTCCATAACGGGGAGGGGAAGAGAGACCCAGTACTTC
. | TRBJ2-5 | . | TRBV30 | CAWEDGISGTQYF | TGTGCCTGGGAGGACGGTATTTCTGGGACCCAGTACTTC
. | TRBJ2-3 | . | TRBV5-4 | CASSSGVQVSTDTQYF | TGTGCCAGCAGCTCTGGCGTGCAGGTTAGCACAGATACGCAGTATTTT
TRBD2 | TRBJ2-3 | many | TRBV11-2 | CASSQGLAGLGRTDTQYF | TGTGCCAGCAGCCAGGGACTAGCGGGATTGGGCCGCACAGATACGCAGTATTTT
. | TRBJ2-7 | . | TRBV7-2 | CASSPGAGVPNYEQYF | TGTGCCAGCAGCCCAGGGGCGGGAGTCCCAAACTACGAGCAGTACTTC
TRBD1 | TRBJ2-7 | . | TRBV19 | CASSIRGGVVYEQYF | TGTGCCAGTAGTATACGAGGGGGCGTAGTGTACGAGCAGTACTTC
. | TRBJ1-4 | few | TRBV12-3/TRBV12-4 | CASTLQGKSNEKLFF | TGTGCCAGCACCCTACAGGGAAAGTCTAATGAAAAACTGTTTTTT
. | TRBJ2-3 | few | TRBV19 | CASSIVAGKTDTQYF | TGTGCCAGTAGTATAGTGGCGGGAAAGACAGATACGCAGTATTTT
TRBD1 | TRBJ1-1 | . | TRBV3-1 | CASSQAQGGTEAFF | TGTGCCAGCAGCCAAGCGCAGGGGGGGACTGAAGCTTTCTTT
. | TRBJ2-6 | many | TRBV7-3 | CASSFPGANVLTF | TGTGCCAGCAGCTTTCCTGGGGCCAACGTCCTGACTTTC
. | TRBJ1-6 | . | TRBV7-2 | CASSRQRGRSTYPPLHF | TGTGCCAGCAGCCGTCAGCGCGGCCGGTCCACGTATCCACCCCTCCACTTT
. | TRBJ1-2 | . | TRBV19 | CASSIDRRGNGYTF | TGTGCCAGTAGTATCGACAGAAGGGGGAATGGCTACACCTTC
TRBD2 | TRBJ2-1 | . | TRBV7-2 | CASSEPGTTNEQFF | TGTGCCAGCAGCGAGCCCGGGACTACCAATGAGCAGTTCTTC
. | TRBJ2-4 | many | TRBV30 | CAWSVLKRAGDIQYF | TGTGCCTGGAGTGTACTTAAGCGGGCCGGGGACATTCAGTACTTC
TRBD1 | TRBJ1-1 | many | TRBV2 | CASSRQGVNTEAFF | TGTGCCAGCAGTAGACAGGGGGTGAACACTGAAGCTTTCTTT
. | TRBJ2-2 | few | TRBV6-1 | CASTLGKGRGELFF | TGTGCCAGCACTCTGGGGAAAGGGAGAGGGGAGCTGTTTTTT
TRBD2 | TRBJ2-2 | many | TRBV5-5 | CASSLLAGGTGELFF | TGTGCCAGCAGCTTGCTCGCGGGAGGGACCGGGGAGCTGTTTTTT
TRBD1 | TRBJ2-1 | . | TRBV7-2 | CASSLGQGVNNEQFF | TGTGCCAGCAGCTTAGGACAGGGGGTAAACAATGAGCAGTTCTTC
TRBD2 | TRBJ2-5 | . | TRBV3-1 | CASSQRLAGASETQYF | TGTGCCAGCAGCCAAAGACTAGCGGGAGCTTCAGAGACCCAGTACTTC
TRBD2 | TRBJ2-1 | few | TRBV20-1 | CSARDFRLANEQFF | TGCAGTGCTAGAGACTTCAGACTAGCCAATGAGCAGTTCTTC
. | TRBJ2-5 | few | TRBV27 | CATRTRVGGTQYF | TGTGCCACCAGGACAAGGGTAGGAGGGACCCAGTACTTC
. | TRBJ1-4 | few | TRBV6-2/TRBV6-3 | CASSPRTGNEKLFF | TGTGCCAGCAGTCCCCGGACCGGGAATGAAAAACTGTTTTTT
. | TRBJ1-6 | many | TRBV4-2 | CASSPSYGAGNSPLHF | TGTGCCAGCAGCCCCTCATACGGCGCTGGTAATTCACCCCTCCACTTT
. | TRBJ2-5 | few | TRBV7-6 | CASSSRPVAIDQETQYF | TGTGCCAGCAGCTCACGGCCAGTAGCCATTGACCAAGAGACCCAGTACTTC
. | TRBJ1-4 | few | TRBV29-1 | CSANGGGTNEKLFF | TGCAGCGCCAATGGGGGGGGCACTAATGAAAAACTGTTTTTT
. | TRBJ2-7 | . | TRBV7-2 | CASSLAGVSYEQYF | TGTGCCAGCAGCTTAGCGGGCGTGTCCTACGAGCAGTACTTC
TRBD2 | TRBJ2-5 | . | TRBV20-1 | CSARHPSGSQETQYF | TGCAGTGCTAGACATCCTAGCGGGAGTCAAGAGACCCAGTACTTC
TRBD2 | TRBJ2-1 | few | TRBV5-1 | CASSFGLAGGEQFF | TGCGCCAGCAGCTTTGGACTAGCGGGAGGGGAGCAGTTCTTC
TRBD2 | TRBJ2-3 | many | TRBV29-1 | CSASGTSGMPTDTQYF | TGCAGCGCATCCGGGACTAGCGGGATGCCCACAGATACGCAGTATTTT
. | TRBJ2-2 | few | TRBV18 | CVSSKTASKEVLSRRELFF | TGTGTCAGCTCAAAAACAGCGTCGAAGGAAGTATTGAGCAGGAGGGAGCTGTTTTTT
. | TRBJ2-7 | . | TRBV6-2/TRBV6-3 | CASSARSAEPYEQYF | TGTGCCAGCAGTGCCCGATCGGCAGAGCCCTACGAGCAGTACTTC
TRBD1 | TRBJ2-7 | many | TRBV7-9 | CASSSRRDRADEQYF | TGTGCCAGCAGCTCTCGCCGGGACAGGGCCGACGAGCAGTACTTC
. | TRBJ2-1 | many | TRBV7-8 | CASSRKNEQFF | TGTGCCAGCAGCCGCAAAAATGAGCAGTTCTTC
. | TRBJ2-3 | few | TRBV2 | CASSDRNTQYF | TGTGCCAGCAGCGACAGAAATACGCAGTATTTT
. | TRBJ2-3 | . | TRBV12-3/TRBV12-4 | CASSPPRRASTDTQYF | TGTGCCAGCAGTCCCCCCCGGCGGGCCAGCACAGATACGCAGTATTTT
TRBD2 | TRBJ2-5 | many | TRBV7-8 | CASSHPGLAGDGTETQYF | TGTGCCAGCAGCCACCCAGGACTAGCGGGAGACGGGACGGAGACCCAGTACTTC
. | TRBJ2-3 | . | TRBV2 | CASTDRTGTDTQYF | TGTGCCAGCACCGACCGGACAGGCACAGATACGCAGTATTTT
. | TRBJ2-7 | few | TRBV20-1 | CSARGDRSSYEQYF | TGCAGTGCTCGGGGGGACAGGAGCTCCTACGAGCAGTACTTC
. | TRBJ2-1 | . | TRBV6-2/TRBV6-3 | CASSPGRGLIYNEQFF | TGTGCCAGCAGCCCGGGGCGCGGGCTCATTTACAATGAGCAGTTCTTC
TRBD2 | TRBJ2-7 | . | TRBV18 | CASSSLAGVRSYEQYF | TGTGCCAGCTCATCATTAGCGGGAGTCCGCTCCTACGAGCAGTACTTC
TRBD1 | TRBJ1-5 | many | TRBV6-5 | CASRPDRGQQPQHF | TGTGCCAGCAGACCAGACAGGGGGCAACAGCCCCAGCATTTT
. | TRBJ2-3 | many | TRBV20-1 | CSGKWVGHGTQYF | TGCAGTGGGAAGTGGGTCGGACATGGTACGCAGTATTTT
. | TRBJ2-5 | . | TRBV21-1 | CASSNWGRVLKQETQYF | TGTGCCAGCAGCAATTGGGGGAGGGTATTGAAACAAGAGACCCAGTACTTC
. | TRBJ2-2 | few | TRBV11-2 | CASSFGRLRSTGELFF | TGTGCCAGCAGCTTCGGCAGGCTCCGGTCCACCGGGGAGCTGTTTTTT
TRBD1 | TRBJ1-2 | many | TRBV28 | CASSLGQGVLGYGYTF | TGTGCCAGCAGCCTGGGACAGGGAGTTCTTGGCTATGGCTACACCTTC
. | TRBJ2-3 | few | TRBV5-1 | CASSLSEDTQYF | TGCGCCAGCAGCTTGAGCGAAGATACGCAGTATTTT
. | TRBJ2-7 | . | TRBV6-5 | CASSYPEQYF | TGTGCCAGCAGTTACCCCGAGCAGTACTTC
. | TRBJ2-4 | . | TRBV6-1 | CASSVSYMDIQYF | TGTGCCAGCAGTGTCTCTTACATGGACATTCAGTACTTC
TRBD2 | TRBJ2-5 | . | TRBV10-2 | CASSETSGTAGETQYF | TGCGCCAGCAGTGAGACTAGCGGAACGGCCGGGGAGACCCAGTACTTC
TRBD2 | TRBJ2-3 | many | TRBV29-1 | CSAIAGGFGDTQYF | TGCAGCGCAATAGCGGGAGGGTTTGGAGATACGCAGTATTTT
TRBD2 | TRBJ2-7 | . | TRBV7-2 | CASTAAGVSGEQYF | TGTGCCAGCACCGCAGCGGGAGTTTCTGGCGAGCAGTACTTC
TRBD2 | TRBJ2-1 | . | TRBV5-1 | CASSPEGLAGEGEQFF | TGCGCCAGCAGCCCCGAGGGACTAGCGGGAGAAGGTGAGCAGTTCTTC
TRBD2 | TRBJ2-1 | few | TRBV29-1 | CSVEAGVVYNEQFF | TGCAGCGTTGAGGCGGGAGTAGTCTACAATGAGCAGTTCTTC
. | TRBJ1-5 | few | TRBV5-1 | CASRASGAHNQPQHF | TGCGCCAGCAGGGCTTCGGGGGCACACAATCAGCCCCAGCATTTT
. | TRBJ2-3 | few | TRBV25-1 | CASSERGKGADTQYF | TGTGCCAGCAGTGAACGAGGGAAGGGAGCAGATACGCAGTATTTT